The clone carrying this T cell receptor (beta chain) was counted a single time. These data belong to a study of blood T cell repertoires in COVID-19. Study as a whole: Acute and convalescent COVID-19 samples came from the United States, Italy and Spain.

Clones were sequenced by immunoSEQ multiplex PCR, and TCRdb holds only the in-frame ones, with some missing. This table holds hundreds of thousands of clones, almost 90% found once. Sequencing used PBMCs or T cells enriched from blood (not recorded which). The sequence derives from a woman aged 18 to 35 with acute COVID-19.

The CDR3 nucleotides read TGTGCCAGTAGGGCCGGGACAGGGATGGACGAGCAGTACTTC. Its translation is CASRAGTGMDEQYF. This chain connects TRBV19 to TRBJ2-7; 9 nucleotides align to TRBD1. V was pared by 6 bases and J by 5 bases, with 8 bases of the junction left unmatched. Germline assignment: CDR1 LNHDA and CDR2 SQIVND (reference sequence). CDR3 size: 14 residues.